One and the same sample provided the 14 T cell receptor beta chains below, sequenced in a study of human T cells and chemical hapten exposure. TCRdb reprocessed the RACE reads with MiXCR, giving one entry per CDR3 protein. The repertoire holds roughly 71,000 distinct CDR3 sequences, with around 6.3% as singletons. As to time point: healthy volunteer bleed at 6 weeks. The total RNA was obtained from whole blood that was not fractionated. Material: whole blood. The source of these receptors is a female donor in good health. Some clones in this sample may be carry-over from other donors' samples.

This chain joins TRBV11-2 and TRBJ2-3; D is ambiguous. The ends were cut back, 7 bases at V and 6 bases at J, with 11 bases in the middle. The CDR3 runs 12 residues. Per the germline V gene, CDR1 is SGHAT and CDR2 is FQNNGV. Written as DNA, the CDR3 is TGTGCCAGCAAACCGATAGACGATACGCAGTATTTT. As protein: CASKPIDDTQYF.

The J gene is TRBJ1-1, the V gene TRBV6-5, with a weak D call TRBD1 (6 bases). The ends were cut back, 6 bases at V and 5 bases at J, with 7 bases in the middle. In germline, CDR1 is MNHEY, CDR2 SVGAGI. The CDR3 consists of 11 residues. The CDR3 DNA sequence: TGTGCCAGCAGGGGGGCAACTGAAGCTTTCTTT. Residues: CASRGATEAFF.

This clonotype was observed many times. The chain combines TRBV28 with TRBJ2-6; 9 nucleotides align to TRBD1. There are 18 residues in the CDR3. Trimming at V came to 4 bases and at J to 3 bases, leaving 10 bases not matched to a gene. Germline CDR1 is MDHEN and CDR2 is SYDVKM. The CDR3: CASSSPGQGNFGANVLTF. CDR3 nucleotide sequence: TGTGCCAGCAGTTCCCCGGGACAGGGAAACTTTGGGGCCAACGTCCTGACTTTC.

This clonotype is medium-sized (0.01 to 0.1%) in the sample. Here the CDR3 reads CASSWTDNNEKLFF. The DNA of the CDR3 is TGTGCCAGCAGTTGGACAGATAATAATGAAAAACTGTTTTTT. The rearrangement joins TRBV6-2 or TRBV6-3 to TRBJ1-4; D might be TRBD1 (6 bases). Germline V lookup: CDR1 MNHEY, CDR2 SVGEGT. CDR3 length equals 14 residues. Trimming shortened V by 4 bases and J by 4 bases, and 10 bases separated the two germline ends.

This clonotype was seen repeatedly, ten times or more. This chain uses TRBV10-2 with TRBJ1-2, with unresolved D. In germline, CDR1 is WSHSY, CDR2 SAAADI. This CDR3 region has 12 residues. Trimming stripped 4 bases from V and 2 bases from J, with 5 bases between. The CDR3 region has the DNA TGCGCCAGCAGTGTAGGGAACTATGGCTACACCTTC. Translated, it gives CASSVGNYGYTF.

In this sample, this clonotype turned up many times. The chain links TRBV29-1 to TRBJ2-3; TRBD2 aligns across 10 bases. The germline CDR1 and CDR2 sequences are SQVTM and ANQGSEA. Trimming removed 8 bases from V and 3 bases from J; junction bases left unmatched: 11. The CDR3 extends over 15 amino acids. The CDR3 sequence is CSTGTSDPRTDTQYF. CDR3 DNA sequence: TGCAGCACAGGGACTAGCGATCCGAGGACAGATACGCAGTATTTT.

This clonotype was picked up many times. The chain links TRBV29-1 to TRBJ2-1; D possibly matches TRBD1 or TRBD2 (5 bases each). The CDR3 is 13 residues long. Trimming shortened V by 4 bases and J by 8 bases, and 15 bases separated the two germline ends. CDR1 and CDR2 from the germline V gene are SQVTM and ANQGSEA. The CDR3 loop is CSVARGFSDEQFF. As DNA, the CDR3 is TGCAGCGTTGCCCGGGGCTTCAGCGATGAGCAGTTCTTC.

V gene TRBV6-5 combines with J gene TRBJ1-1, with 7 bases that match TRBD1. The CDR3 consists of 12 residues. The junction had 3 bases not matched to a gene; V was cut back by 7 bases and J by 4 bases. CDR1 MNHEY and CDR2 SVGAGI come from the germline V gene. The CDR3 DNA reads as TGTGCCAGCAAGGCAGGGGGCACTGAAGCTTTCTTT. Amino acid sequence: CASKAGGTEAFF.

The table lists this clonotype with a few counts. This chain uses TRBV29-1 with TRBJ1-2; 7 positions match TRBD1. The CDR3 sequence is 11 residues long. From germline, CDR1 is SQVTM and CDR2 ANQGSEA. J lost 8 bases, V lost 7 bases, and 7 bases had no gene match. The CDR3: CSAGQDWGYTF. The CDR3 DNA sequence: TGCAGCGCCGGACAGGACTGGGGCTACACCTTC.

The chain recombines TRBV28 with TRBJ1-6, with 9 bases fitting TRBD1. CDR1 MDHEN and CDR2 SYDVKM come from the germline V gene. This CDR3 comprises 14 residues. The junction had 2 bases not matched to a gene; V was cut back by 2 bases and J by 9 bases. CDR3: CASSLGTGSSPLHF. The DNA of the CDR3 is TGTGCCAGCAGTTTAGGGACAGGGAGTTCACCCCTCCACTTT.

The sample holds many counts of this clonotype. This chain connects TRBV29-1 to TRBJ2-2; D gene uncertain. CDR3 length: 14 residues. V was cut by 2 bases and J by 0 bases, with 7 bases left in between. Germline CDR1 reads SQVTM; CDR2 reads ANQGSEA. DNA of the CDR3: TGCAGCGTTGAACAAGAGTCGAACACCGGGGAGCTGTTTTTT. It encodes CSVEQESNTGELFF.

This clonotype has at least ten counts. The chain couples TRBV2 to TRBJ1-1; tentatively, D is TRBD1 (5 bases). This CDR3 is 14 amino acids long. Trimming pared 3 bases from V and 4 bases from J, leaving 12 bases between. Germline CDR1 SNHLY, CDR2 FYNNEI. The CDR3 region is CASSDGERGTEAFF. DNA of the CDR3: TGTGCCAGCAGTGACGGTGAGAGGGGCACTGAAGCTTTCTTT. Using reference TRBV2 and TRBJ1-1 for the parts outside the CDR3, the full variable domain is EPEVTQTPSHQVTQMGQEVILRCVPISNHLYFYWYRQILGQKVEFLVSFYNNEISEKSEIFDDQFSVERPDGSNFTLKIRSTKLEDSAMYFCASSDGERGTEAFFGQGTRLTVV.

This chain connects TRBV20-1 to TRBJ2-1; the match to TRBD2 covers 9 bases. The CDR3 length is 13 residues. The germline CDR1 and CDR2 sequences are DFQATT and SNEGSKA (reference sequence). The V and J ends lost 1 base and 10 bases, in that order; junction bases with no gene match: 5. The CDR3 sequence is CSARARLAEEQFF. CDR3 nucleotides: TGCAGTGCTAGAGCGAGACTAGCGGAGGAGCAGTTCTTC.

The rearrangement uses TRBV7-9 and TRBJ2-1; 7 bases map to TRBD1. Germline V gene sequence: CDR1 SEHNR, CDR2 FQNEAQ (reference sequence). The CDR3 has 16 amino acids. Losses at the gene ends were 1 base for V and 6 bases for J; bases not matched to a gene: 9. The CDR3 DNA reads TGTGCCAGCAGCTTAGGGGACAGCTTTTACAGCAATGAGCAGTTCTTC. Protein product: CASSLGDSFYSNEQFF.